This entry features one T cell receptor beta chain sequence. Its antigen remains unidentified. The input lacks base qualities; no much larger clone sits a single base away. This record belongs to a study of cytomegalovirus exposure and HLA in healthy donors (dated by TCRdb to 2017 to 2019). With regard to the full study: An earlier analysis of a few hundred of the donors reported approximately 300 Gb of sequence data and 117 million unique TCR beta sequences obtained from about 170 million T cells. An early release covering roughly 600 HLA-typed donors comprised about 310 gigabases of sequencing data and approximately 80 million unique TCR sequences. Of the approximately 370 genotyped donors, 75% to 85% were placed in the genetic ancestry cluster associated with self-reported Caucasian donors. The study aimed to test whether cataloging public T cell receptors could reveal signatures of past pathogen exposure. The study used immunosequencing to profile the T cell repertoires of 666 subjects and linked those repertoires to cytomegalovirus serostatus. A separate validation cohort of roughly 110 different subjects was used in addition to the 666-subject first cohort. To predict cytomegalovirus infection status, the study brought together high-throughput TCR immunosequencing, statistical association of individual TCRs with disease status, and machine learning. A later analysis re-analyzed previously published TCR beta repertoires from 666 donors and added high-resolution HLA genotyping to study TCR occurrence patterns. Rather than using new phenotypic data, the later analysis identified candidate immune exposures from TCR beta sequences and from how often those sequences occurred across donors. An earlier analysis of around 580 of the donors used high-throughput TCR beta sequencing to judge whether each TCR beta V gene segment behaved as functional or pseudogenic. Donor age, sex, ethnicity and CMV serostatus were compiled together with the repertoire data. In a later genetic analysis, genome-wide SNP genotypes for about 55% of the roughly 700 donors were used, and that subset was treated as a discovery cohort. Every discovery cohort repertoire had been produced on one sequencing platform. Both class I and class II loci were covered by HLA typing, at four-digit resolution. The number of typed donors differed by locus: about 620-630 for A, B, C, DRB1 and DQB1; roughly 510 for DQA1; roughly 600 for DPA1; and 450 to 480 for DPB1. Roughly 5 DR-DQ haplotypes were handled as single units for association and clustering, since linkage in the cohort was strong. Among 398 genotyped donors of the cohort, an average of approximately 200,000 unique TCR beta nucleotide sequences was sequenced per donor, of which about 19% were non-productive. Overall study outcomes, separate from this receptor: A total of 164 TCR beta chains were listed by the study as associated with cytomegalovirus. In a later analysis, the rate of TCR association differed among HLA loci, with DRB1 alleles having the most associated TCRs and HLA-C alleles having the fewest. A later analysis found that HLA-associated TCR beta chains were more clonally expanded and had lower generation probabilities than equally common non-associated chains. Strong co-occurrence of HLA alleles, especially DR and DQ, made assigning TCR associations to individual alleles difficult. A cluster of highly shared sequence variants was judged likely to be a technical artifact of the sequencing pipeline. HLA typing was unavailable for some donors at each locus, so association tests used only the typed subset. According to the authors, the approach could potentially be generalized to other disease states and immunological phenotypes. The cohort was sequenced for TCR beta chains only, and without alpha or paired-chain data the features that could be detected were limited. Several of the top co-occurrence clusters appeared to be linked to parvovirus B19, influenza, CMV and Epstein-Barr virus, according to a later analysis. A later genetic analysis associated a missense DCLRE1C variant with V-gene and J-gene trimming of TCR beta chains, and an independent cohort replicated the association. Most TCR sequences were observed very rarely across donors, whereas some public TCRs were present in many individuals. For the cohort, immune exposure information was limited to CMV serostatus. Linkage disequilibrium might explain the correlated functional status among segregating V segments, but an unknown experimental factor could not be ruled out. A further reported finding was that TCR beta sequences accurately predicted the HLA-A and HLA-B alleles for most subjects in the first cohort. Three of the identified cytomegalovirus-associated TCR beta chains were confirmed in vitro to be specific for cytomegalovirus antigens. Cytomegalovirus status was reported to be diagnosed by the classifier with high specificity and sensitivity in both the original and validation cohorts. Sequencing depth was assumed to be roughly uniform across donors in the presence/absence analyses, though that assumption may not hold. An earlier analysis of 450 to 750 of the donors showed that most TCR beta V segments appeared in productive rearrangements either about 87% or about 30% of the time, which broadly matched IMGT annotations. Some IMGT-functional V segments, including TRBV6-2 and TRBV6-3, could not be distinguished by the 87-base-pair reads and were therefore excluded. Compared with the approximately 670-donor mean, donors in an Asian-associated ancestry cluster had fewer N-insertions in productive TCRs, according to a later genetic analysis. In a later analysis, most CMV-associated TCR beta chains were found to appear HLA-restricted, with HLA associations seemingly driven largely by CMV exposure. The earlier analysis of about 600 of the donors excluded fewer than 20 rarely observed V segments, including chromosome 9 orphons, because counts were too low. Specific HLA alleles were associated with roughly 16,000 TCR beta sequences at a false discovery rate of 0.05 in a later analysis.

Library generation was performed with the immunoSEQ multiplex PCR assay. For the multiplex PCR, a mixture combining 60 forward primers for TCR Vbeta segments and 13 reverse primers for TCR Jbeta segments was used. Amplification of the CDR3 region of rearranged TCR beta genes was performed with a multiplex PCR assay on genomic DNA. Amplified TCR beta libraries were sequenced as 87-base-pair reads on the Illumina HiSeq System. In the paper's pipeline: A later analysis tallied roughly 78 million unique TCR beta chains across the approximately 670 repertoires, and approximately 11 million of those chains were shared by two or more donors. Raw reads were error-corrected and collapsed into unique sequences by a nearest-neighbor algorithm in which closely related sequences were merged to remove PCR and sequencing errors. CDR3 sequences were aligned to IMGT reference sequences to assign V, D and J gene segments. Each retained sequence needed at least a six-nucleotide match to both a V gene segment and a J gene segment. Rearrangements were called productive when the CDR3 lacked stop codons and stayed in frame with V and J; all others were non-productive. Following IMGT convention, CDR3 was defined as the stretch from the second conserved V-encoded cysteine up to the conserved J-encoded phenylalanine. Sequences without an unambiguous match to a single V gene segment were excluded from the earlier analysis of a few hundred of the donors. An earlier analysis of just under 600 of the donors called V segments functional above 56.7% productive rearrangements and segregating when the between-donor standard deviation exceeded 5%. To diagnose cytomegalovirus status from the catalog of TCR beta chain sequences, a statistical classification framework was built. V and J gene assignment, in a later analysis, came from comparing TCR nucleotide sequences with IMGT/GENE-DB human TR gene sequences. In a later analysis, CDR3 sequences and most-parsimonious VDJ recombination scenarios were assigned using the TCRdist pipeline. In a later analysis, each TCR beta chain was defined by its CDR3 amino acid sequence together with its V-gene family, and reads without a unique V-gene family were excluded. As a way to deal with suspected cross-contamination and a sequencing artifact, a later analysis dropped nearly 600 nucleotide sequences that were highly shared and had low generation probability. In a later analysis, a clonal expansion index for each public chain was calculated from normalized within-repertoire ranks of inferred template counts. A later analysis computed generation probabilities with a VDJ recombination model fitted to out-of-frame rearrangements, and checked the results against IGoR. A later analysis scored TCR-TCR, TCR-HLA and TCR-CMV co-occurrence with hypergeometric tests, applying a repertoire-size bias correction to TCR pairs. False discovery rates were estimated in a later analysis by permuting HLA or CMV assignments 20 times. In a later analysis, co-occurring TCRs were grouped using DBSCAN, and TCRdist sequence similarity was added for clustering within HLA-allele-positive subsets. Repertoires with fewer than 30,000 or more than 120,000 public chains were left out of co-occurrence clustering, as were a few repertoires with anomalous nucleotide sharing. Here the immuneACCESS table is served through TCRdb, limited to in-frame sequences with V and J called. Missing clones are a known gap in these copies; in checked studies unresolved V genes cover under half, and the rest lacks a known reason. Clone size and the V and J calls come from that table; the DNA yielded D and trimming. For this sample there are around 250,000 clones; 92% appear just once. The leading ten clones occupy approximately 1.5% of the sample.

For this chain, trimming is 4 bases at the V end and 4 bases at the J end, and the number of junction bases without a gene match is 5. CDR1 and CDR2 were assigned from the germline V gene as SNHLY and FYNNEI. The CDR3 holds 14 amino acids from the cysteine to the phenylalanine. Just CDR3 DNA is preserved here, 42 bases in frame from base 1. The cohort comprised several hundred healthy bone marrow donors. At the time of sampling, every cohort member was nominally healthy, though immune exposures that went unrecorded were likely present. The donor tested CMV seronegative and was one of the 352 seronegative cohort members. Each donor provided a peripheral blood sample, and peripheral blood mononuclear cells were used for TCR beta sequencing. Genomic DNA was extracted from the blood cell samples with the Qiagen DNeasy Blood Extraction Kit.

The receptor comes from a girl aged 2 to 10 in good health and CMV-seronegative. The sequencing input was PBMCs. The rearranged segments are TRBV2 and TRBJ1-1; 8 central nucleotides agree with TRBD1. This receptor carries the CDR3 CASSAQGAVTEAFF. Here is the DNA: TGTGCCAGCAGTGCGCAGGGGGCGGTCACTGAAGCTTTCTTT.